Presented here are 25 T cell receptor beta chains from one specimen sequenced in a study of T cell responses to AZD1222 COVID-19 vaccine. The repertoire was sequenced with immunoSEQ multiplex PCR; TCRdb's copy has only in-frame clones and lacks some. The data show 130,000 or so clones, approximately 85% seen once. The input for sequencing was peripheral blood, taken on day 0 of AZD1222 vaccination. These receptors all stem from an adult in good health.

V usage is TRBV24-1 and J usage is TRBJ2-1; TRBD2 is a possible D gene (5 bases). Germline V gene lookup returns CDR1 KGHDR and CDR2 SFDVKD. The V end lost 0 bases, the J end lost 10 bases, and 9 bases lay between the germline ends. The length of the CDR3 is 13 residues. The CDR3 sequence: CATSDLQPGEQFF. Here the CDR3 DNA reads TGTGCCACCAGTGATTTGCAACCGGGAGAGCAGTTCTTC.

The chain recombines TRBV7-2 with TRBJ2-1, with 8 positions matching TRBD1. In germline, CDR1 is SGHTA, CDR2 FQGNSA. The CDR3 length is 15 residues. V shed 3 bases and J 7 bases; nucleotides not matched to a gene: 8. Written as DNA, the CDR3 is TGTGCCAGCAGCTTTAGTCAGGGACAGGCAAATGAGCAGTTCTTC. This translates into CASSFSQGQANEQFF.

The chain is built from TRBV19 and TRBJ1-6; weak D call: TRBD1 (6 bases). Germline V gene sequence: CDR1 LNHDA, CDR2 SQIVND (reference sequence). The V end lost 7 bases, the J end lost 2 bases, and 15 bases lay between the germline ends. The CDR3 runs 16 residues. The CDR3 protein is CASKRDTTAYNSPLHF. The CDR3 DNA sequence: TGTGCCAGTAAACGGGACACCACAGCCTATAATTCACCCCTCCACTTT.

The V call is TRBV15, the J call TRBJ1-1; D is unresolved. CDR1 and CDR2 from the germline V gene are LNHNV and YYDKDF (reference sequence). The CDR3 totals 13 residues. Trimming pared 0 bases from V and 1 base from J, leaving 3 bases between. The CDR3 protein is CATSRDPNTEAFF. CDR3 nucleotides: TGTGCCACCAGCAGAGATCCGAACACTGAAGCTTTCTTT.

For the CDR3, the DNA is TGCGCCAGCAGCGTGGGACAGCCTTCAGCTAACTATGGCTACACCTTC. Encoded protein: CASSVGQPSANYGYTF. The chain couples TRBV5-1 to TRBJ1-2; 7 bases align to TRBD1. The V segment lost 4 bases and the J segment 0 bases; nucleotides outside the gene matches: 9. The CDR3 consists of 16 residues. Germline CDR1 and CDR2: SGHRS and YFSETQ.

The J gene is TRBJ1-1, the V gene TRBV4-1, with D unresolved. The CDR3 extends over 12 amino acids. Per germline, CDR1 MGHRA and CDR2 YSYEKL. Trimming took off 0 bases at V and 10 bases at J, with 9 bases between the two ends. DNA of the CDR3: TGCGCCAGCAGCCAAGATAGGGTGAGAGCTTTCTTT. This codes for CASSQDRVRAFF.

The CDR3 is CASSPGGVHSGANVLTF. The CDR3 bases are TGTGCCAGCAGCCCTGGGGGGGTTCACTCTGGGGCCAACGTCCTGACTTTC. This chain links TRBV5-6 with TRBJ2-6; 7 nucleotides line up with TRBD2. The CDR3 is 17 residues long. Germline assignment: CDR1 SGHDT and CDR2 YYEEEE. J gave up 0 bases and V 4 bases, and 7 bases lay outside the gene matches.

This clone has just a few counts. The rearrangement uses TRBV5-1 and TRBJ1-1, with 9 bases identical to TRBD1. Germline V lookup: CDR1 SGHRS, CDR2 YFSETQ. This CDR3 is 16 amino acids long. The V and J ends lost 4 bases and 5 bases, in that order; junction bases with no gene match: 12. In DNA form, the CDR3 reads TGCGCCAGCAGCGACCGGGACAGGGCCGCAAAGACTGAAGCTTTCTTT. It yields the protein CASSDRDRAAKTEAFF.

The chain has TRBV5-1 and TRBJ1-1; D remains unclear. V was clipped by 4 bases and J by 1 base, with 8 bases between them. Germline-derived CDR1 and CDR2 are SGHRS and YFSETQ. CDR3 length: 13 amino acids. The CDR3 DNA sequence: TGCGCCAGCAGCCGGACGGGGAACACTGAAGCTTTCTTT. Amino acids: CASSRTGNTEAFF. Looking up the rest from reference TRBV5-1 and TRBJ1-1 gives the full variable domain: KAGVTQTPRYLIKTRGQQVTLSCSPISGHRSVSWYQQTPGQGLQFLFEYFSETQRNKGNFPGRFSGRQFSNSRSEMNVSTLELGDSALYLCASSRTGNTEAFFGQGTRLTVV.

This clone appeared once. This sequence joins TRBV9 and TRBJ2-1; TRBD2 aligns across 11 bases. CDR1 is SGDLS and CDR2 is YYNGEE in the germline V gene. This CDR3 has 15 residues. V was pared by 6 bases and J by 4 bases, with 6 bases of the junction left unmatched. CDR3: CASTSGLADYNEQFF. CDR3 nucleotide sequence: TGTGCCAGCACTTCGGGACTAGCGGATTACAATGAGCAGTTCTTC. The full variable domain, with the rest looked up from reference TRBV9 and TRBJ2-1, is DSGVTQTPKHLITATGQRVTLRCSPRSGDLSVYWYQQSLDQGLQFLIQYYNGEERAKGNILERFSAQQFPDLHSELNLSSLELGDSALYFCASTSGLADYNEQFFGPGTRLTVL.

This clone has a handful of counts. The rearrangement uses TRBV5-4 and TRBJ2-1; 10 positions agree with TRBD2. The V segment lost 3 bases and the J segment 8 bases; nucleotides outside the gene matches: 11. The CDR3 is 16 residues long. Germline values: CDR1 SGHNT, CDR2 YYREEE (reference sequence). CDR3 region: CASSSMERGGLHEQFF. The CDR3 DNA follows: TGTGCCAGCAGCTCGATGGAGCGGGGGGGCCTCCATGAGCAGTTCTTC.

V and J are TRBV29-1 and TRBJ2-7; D is possibly TRBD1 (6 bases). The germline gives CDR1 SQVTM, CDR2 ANQGSEA. V was trimmed by 4 bases and J by 2 bases, leaving 15 bases between them. The CDR3 runs to 14 residues. The CDR3 DNA is TGCAGCGTTGCACTACAGGGATATCCCTACGAGCAGTACTTC. Residues: CSVALQGYPYEQYF.

The J gene is TRBJ2-7, the V gene TRBV29-1, with D possibly TRBD2 on 5 matching bases. The CDR3 covers 10 residues. CDR1 is SQVTM and CDR2 is ANQGSEA in the germline V gene. Trimming shortened V by 7 bases and J by 5 bases, and 9 bases separated the two germline ends. The CDR3 nucleotides read TGCAGCGCTAGCAGCAACGAGCAGTACTTC. It translates to CSASSNEQYF.

The V gene is TRBV29-1, the J gene TRBJ2-3; TRBD1 agrees at 10 bases. The CDR3 length is 14 residues. V lost 4 bases, J lost 4 bases, and 5 bases stayed unmatched. Germline CDR1 is SQVTM and CDR2 is ANQGSEA. The CDR3 sequence: CSVAGTGASDTQYF. The DNA for the CDR3 is TGCAGCGTTGCCGGGACAGGGGCGTCAGATACGCAGTATTTT.

The V call is TRBV27, the J call TRBJ2-7, with a tentative D call TRBD1 (5 bases). The CDR3 runs to 13 residues. Germline V gives CDR1 MNHEY, CDR2 SMNVEV (reference sequence). The germline V and J ends were trimmed by 6 bases and 2 bases, with 11 bases remaining between them. CDR3: CASRKDRAYEQYF. For the CDR3, the DNA is TGTGCCAGCAGAAAAGACAGAGCCTACGAGCAGTACTTC.

This clone was seen a single time. This chain connects TRBV5-4 to TRBJ1-2; D is possibly TRBD1 (5 bases). CDR3 length: 15 residues. V shed 4 bases and J shed 4 bases, with 17 bases lying between them. Germline assignment: CDR1 SGHNT and CDR2 YYREEE (reference sequence). CDR3 region: CASSLPGWGTYGYTF. CDR3 sequence (DNA): TGTGCCAGCAGCCTACCGGGCTGGGGCACCTATGGCTACACCTTC.

The table lists this clone with a few counts. The chain couples TRBV27 to TRBJ2-7; 7 positions match TRBD1. Germline V gene lookup returns CDR1 MNHEY and CDR2 SMNVEV (reference sequence). V was pared by 5 bases and J by 4 bases, with 2 bases of the junction left unmatched. This CDR3 is built from 12 residues. The CDR3, as DNA: TGTGCCAGCAGTATACAGGGGTACGAGCAGTACTTC. Translation gives CASSIQGYEQYF.

The gene calls are TRBV29-1 and TRBJ2-3; no clear D gene. With 3 bases removed from V and 4 bases from J, the gap between germline ends came to 11 bases. CDR1 and CDR2 from the germline V gene are SQVTM and ANQGSEA. CDR3 length: 13 amino acids. The CDR3 spells CSVDTQYADTQYF. The CDR3 coding sequence is TGCAGCGTTGATACCCAGTACGCAGATACGCAGTATTTT.

This clone was counted ten times or more. The CDR3 region has the DNA TGTGCCAGTAGGACAACAGGGGTCGGGGTGGTGAACACTGAAGCTTTCTTT. Residues: CASRTTGVGVVNTEAFF. This chain joins TRBV19 and TRBJ1-1, with TRBD1 matching over 7 bases. The germline gives CDR1 LNHDA, CDR2 SQIVND (reference sequence). With 6 bases clipped from V and 0 bases from J, the junction kept 13 bases outside the gene matches. The CDR3 runs 17 residues.

This clone came up once. V is TRBV10-3 and J is TRBJ2-7; no firm D call. Germline V gene lookup returns CDR1 ENHRY and CDR2 SYGVKD. Trimming took 0 bases from V and 0 from J, leaving 9 bases between them. This CDR3 contains 15 residues. CDR3 coding DNA: TGTGCCATCAGTGAGTCGAACGATGTCTCCTACGAGCAGTACTTC. Protein: CAISESNDVSYEQYF.

The CDR3 here is CASSTRQGASTDTQYF. For the CDR3, the DNA is TGTGCCAGTAGTACCCGACAGGGGGCTAGCACAGATACGCAGTATTTT. This chain uses TRBV19 with TRBJ2-3; 10 bases are shared with TRBD1. Germline trimming cut 4 bases from V and 0 bases from J; bases unmatched to any gene: 4. The CDR3 consists of 16 residues. Germline values: CDR1 LNHDA, CDR2 SQIVND (reference sequence).

The chain couples TRBV29-1 to TRBJ2-5; 13 positions match TRBD2. CDR3 length: 14 residues. The V and J ends lost 4 bases and 1 base, in that order; junction bases with no gene match: 0. Germline-derived CDR1 and CDR2 are SQVTM and ANQGSEA. The CDR3 sequence: CSVGLAGGQETQYF. CDR3 in DNA: TGCAGCGTTGGACTAGCGGGGGGCCAAGAGACCCAGTACTTC.

The chain combines TRBV29-1 with TRBJ1-3; the D is unclear. This CDR3 comprises 14 residues. Trimming removed 3 bases at V and 1 base at J, with 10 bases between. The germline CDR1 and CDR2 sequences are SQVTM and ANQGSEA. The CDR3 DNA is TGCAGCGTTGACGAAGGGCCTTCTGGAAACACCATATATTTT. As protein: CSVDEGPSGNTIYF.

This chain uses TRBV7-9 with TRBJ2-3; TRBD1 might be the D (6 bases). Germline assignment: CDR1 SEHNR and CDR2 FQNEAQ (reference sequence). CDR3 length: 14 amino acids. V lost 6 bases, J lost 2 bases, and 12 bases lay in between. Written as DNA, the CDR3 is TGTGCCAGCAGGTCCGGGACAAACACAGATACGCAGTATTTT. Translated, it gives CASRSGTNTDTQYF.

The rearrangement links TRBV19 to TRBJ2-2, with 8 positions matching TRBD1. The V and J ends lost 5 bases and 10 bases, in that order; junction bases with no gene match: 9. The CDR3 contains 14 residues. Germline CDR1 and CDR2: LNHDA and SQIVND (reference sequence). CDR3 DNA: TGTGCCAGTAGTCATACAGGGGGTGTGGAGGAGCTGTTTTTT. Protein sequence: CASSHTGGVEELFF. The full variable domain, with the rest looked up from reference TRBV19 and TRBJ2-2, is DGGITQSPKYLFRKEGQNVTLSCEQNLNHDAMYWYRQDPGQGLRLIYYSQIVNDFQKGDIAEGYSVSREKKESFPLTVTSAQKNPTAFYLCASSHTGGVEELFFGEGSRLTVL.